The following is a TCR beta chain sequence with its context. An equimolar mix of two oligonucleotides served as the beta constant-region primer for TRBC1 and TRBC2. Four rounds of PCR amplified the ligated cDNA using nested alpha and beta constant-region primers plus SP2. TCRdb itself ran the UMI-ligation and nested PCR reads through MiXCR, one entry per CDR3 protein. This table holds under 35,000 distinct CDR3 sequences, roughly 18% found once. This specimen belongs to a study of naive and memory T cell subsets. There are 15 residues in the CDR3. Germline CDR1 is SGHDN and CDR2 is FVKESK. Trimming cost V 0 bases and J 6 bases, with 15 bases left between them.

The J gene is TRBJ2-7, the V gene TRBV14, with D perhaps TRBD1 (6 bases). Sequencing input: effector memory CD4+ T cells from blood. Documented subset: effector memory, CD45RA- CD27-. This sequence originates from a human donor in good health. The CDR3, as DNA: TGTGCCAGCAGCCAAGAAGGCAGGGGCTCCCTCGAGCAGTACTTC. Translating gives CASSQEGRGSLEQYF.